This T cell receptor (beta chain) stems from a study of T cells after yellow fever vaccination. Points from the study as a whole: Most clones from primary vaccination resurfaced after the booster (96% CD4, around 91% CD8). Contamination by abundant bulk-population clonotypes could be present in FACS-sorted repertoires.

The CDR3 spans 12 residues. Germline CDR1 SQVTM, CDR2 ANQGSEA. V lost 5 bases and J lost 10; bases outside the gene matches: 5. This clonotype has only a few counts. Its antigen is not known. TCRdb analysed the 5' RACE reads with MiXCR anew, one entry per CDR3 protein. The sample consists of roughly 500,000 distinct CDR3 sequences, about 19% of them appearing once. The J gene is TRBJ2-1, the V gene TRBV29-1; TRBD2 agrees at 10 bases. This TCR was recovered from a man aged 25 to 45 who received the YFV17D yellow fever vaccine. This sample comprised PBMCs, obtained 15 days after the yellow fever booster vaccination. The CDR3 is CSVSGLAAEQFF. CDR3 DNA: TGCAGCGTTTCCGGACTAGCGGCCGAGCAGTTCTTC.